A selection of T cell receptor beta chains follows, all from one sample in a study of cytomegalovirus exposure and HLA in healthy donors. Some clones are missing from TCRdb's copy, which holds only in-frame ones; the method was immunoSEQ multiplex PCR. Among approximately 97,000 clones listed, 73% were seen once. The material sequenced was PBMCs. These receptors originate from a man aged 40-49 years in good health and CMV-seronegative. The conserved cysteine and the conserved F or W are not part of the CDR3 here. Clone size is not always given. Where it is, it says once, few, many or a class for expanded clones.

size	V	J	CDR3
NA	TRBV4-1	TRBJ1-5	ASSHPDRENQPQH
NA	TRBV7-9	TRBJ2-2	ASSFGRGGAGELF
NA	TRBV2	TRBJ1-5	ASRPGQGNQPQH
NA	TRBV5-1	TRBJ2-7	ASSLGSGGDEQY
NA	TRBV2	TRBJ2-2	ASMGGGAPTGELF
NA	TRBV5-4	TRBJ1-1	ASSPQGTGLNTEAF
few	TRBV5-4	TRBJ1-2	ASSLSGGGYT
NA	TRBV27	TRBJ2-7	ASSGRLAGGPSYEQY
NA	TRBV28	TRBJ2-7	ASSLPRDYEQY
NA	TRBV6-5	TRBJ2-7	ASSDRAAYEQY
NA	TRBV28	TRBJ1-2	ASSLTQGTGGYT
NA	TRBV15	TRBJ2-7	ATSPGGSFAEQY
few	TRBV6-6	TRBJ1-1	ASSYSSPPLEAF
NA	TRBV9	TRBJ2-6	ASSEQGSGANVLT
NA	TRBV27	TRBJ1-1	ASRGAADTEAF
few	TRBV4-2	TRBJ1-6	ASSQSTGDVSPLH
NA	TRBV4-1	TRBJ1-5	ASSQVQGGLQPQH
NA	TRBV27	TRBJ2-7	ASSLLSGGSYEQY
NA	TRBV6-5	TRBJ2-7	ASRRLAGGPHEQY
NA	TRBV4-2	TRBJ2-7	ASSQGNTGQGAEQY
NA	TRBV11-2	TRBJ1-1	ASSLEQGTEAF
NA	TRBV9	TRBJ2-2	ASNGGAQVTTGELF
NA	TRBV7-8	TRBJ1-2	ASSLDKFYGYT
NA	TRBV7-2	TRBJ1-3	ASSQRQGSGNTIY
NA	TRBV7-9	TRBJ2-5	ASSRWGGVAETQY
NA	TRBV27	TRBJ2-3	ASRTSVGDTQY
NA	TRBV7-6	TRBJ2-2	ASSFKLGQTNTGELF
once	TRBV14	TRBJ1-1	ASSRRQGNTEAF
NA	TRBV19	TRBJ1-1	ASSFVNTEAF
NA	TRBV7-8	TRBJ1-2	ASSLASPFRGLAGYT
NA	TRBV29-1	TRBJ1-2	SVEDQGGSFDGYT
NA	TRBV4-1	TRBJ2-7	ASSLTVKRGGGEQY
few	TRBV5-4	TRBJ2-5	ASSWADRGDQETQY
once	TRBV11-3	TRBJ2-5	ASSSGHPEETQY
NA	TRBV18	TRBJ2-3	ASSKDRGVSPDTQY
NA	TRBV4-3	TRBJ1-5	ASSEDRGGNQPQH
NA	TRBV28	TRBJ1-2	ASSDRGQGYT
NA	TRBV19	TRBJ1-6	ASSIAGGNSPLH
NA	TRBV27	TRBJ2-3	ASSSLAGEGVDTQY
NA	TRBV4-1	TRBJ1-2	ASSLSREGRYGYT
NA	TRBV30	TRBJ1-2	AWQGIGNYGYT
NA	TRBV7-9	TRBJ1-6	ASSLGTDNSPLH
NA	TRBV7-2	TRBJ2-1	ASSVAGGGYNEQF
NA	TRBV5-1	TRBJ2-3	ASSLAGGGLADTQY
few	TRBV5-1	TRBJ2-6	ASSLTGGSGANVLT
once	TRBV19	TRBJ1-6	ASSATGYNSPLH
NA	TRBV4-1	TRBJ2-1	ASSSTSGGMDEQF
NA	TRBV7-8	TRBJ1-5	ASSSGQVNQPQH
NA	TRBV7-9	TRBJ2-3	ASSFTQTDTQY
NA	TRBV12-1	TRBJ1-3	ASSSPRGGGGSGNTIY
NA	TRBV19	TRBJ1-2	ASSLQGYGYT
once	TRBV7-9	TRBJ2-7	ASSFLPGQVLSYEQY
NA	TRBV7-9	TRBJ2-3	ASSLDSRADTQY
NA	TRBV2	TRBJ2-1	ASAWAGVDNEQF